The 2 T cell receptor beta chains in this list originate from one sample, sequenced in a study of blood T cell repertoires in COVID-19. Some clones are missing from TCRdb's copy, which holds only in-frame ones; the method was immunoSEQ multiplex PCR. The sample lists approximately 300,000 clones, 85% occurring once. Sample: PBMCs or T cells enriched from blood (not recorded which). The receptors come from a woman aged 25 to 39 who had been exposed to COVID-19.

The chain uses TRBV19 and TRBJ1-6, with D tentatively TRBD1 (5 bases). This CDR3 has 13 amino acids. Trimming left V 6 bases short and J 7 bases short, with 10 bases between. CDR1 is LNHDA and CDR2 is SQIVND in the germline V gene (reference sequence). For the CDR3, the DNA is TGTGCCAGTAGCCGGGGGTCGAATTCACCCCTCCACTTT. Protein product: CASSRGSNSPLHF.

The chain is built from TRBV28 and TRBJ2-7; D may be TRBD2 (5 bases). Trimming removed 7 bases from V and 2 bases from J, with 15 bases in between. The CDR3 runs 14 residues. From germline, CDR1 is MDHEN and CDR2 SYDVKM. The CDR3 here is CASTEPSRTYEQYF. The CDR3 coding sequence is TGTGCCAGCACTGAACCTAGCAGAACCTACGAGCAGTACTTC.